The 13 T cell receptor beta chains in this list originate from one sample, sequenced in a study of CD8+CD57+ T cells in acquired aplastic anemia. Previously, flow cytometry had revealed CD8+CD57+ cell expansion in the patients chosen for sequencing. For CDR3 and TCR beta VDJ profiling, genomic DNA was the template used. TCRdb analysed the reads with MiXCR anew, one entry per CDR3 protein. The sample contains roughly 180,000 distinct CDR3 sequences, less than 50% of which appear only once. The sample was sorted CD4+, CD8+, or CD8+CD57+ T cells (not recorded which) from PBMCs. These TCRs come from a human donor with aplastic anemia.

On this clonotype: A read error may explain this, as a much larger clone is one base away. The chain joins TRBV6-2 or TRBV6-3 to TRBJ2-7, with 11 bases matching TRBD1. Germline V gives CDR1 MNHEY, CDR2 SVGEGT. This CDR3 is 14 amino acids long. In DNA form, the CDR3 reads TGTGCCAGCAGTGCGACACGGACAGGGGGCCTACCTCTTGTC. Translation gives CASSATRTGGLPLV.

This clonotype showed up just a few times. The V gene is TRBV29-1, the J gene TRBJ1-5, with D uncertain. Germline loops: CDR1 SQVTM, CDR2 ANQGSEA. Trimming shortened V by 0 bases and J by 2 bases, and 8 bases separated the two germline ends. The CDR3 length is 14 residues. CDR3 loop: CSVEEGAGNQPQHF. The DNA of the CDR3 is TGCAGCGTTGAAGAGGGTGCAGGCAATCAGCCCCAGCATTTT.

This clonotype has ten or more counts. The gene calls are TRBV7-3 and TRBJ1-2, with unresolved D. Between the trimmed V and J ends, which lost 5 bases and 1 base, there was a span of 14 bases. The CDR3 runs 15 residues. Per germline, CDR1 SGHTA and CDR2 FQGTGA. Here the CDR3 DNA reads TGTGCCAGCAGCCCCACGCCAGGCGGTAACTATGGCTACACCTTC. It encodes CASSPTPGGNYGYTF.

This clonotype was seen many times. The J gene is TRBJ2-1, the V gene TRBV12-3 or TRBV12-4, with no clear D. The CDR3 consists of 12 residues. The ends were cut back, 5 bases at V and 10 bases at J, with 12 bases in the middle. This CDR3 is CASSQSNGEQFF. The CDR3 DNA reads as TGTGCCAGCAGTCAATCTAACGGAGAGCAGTTCTTC.

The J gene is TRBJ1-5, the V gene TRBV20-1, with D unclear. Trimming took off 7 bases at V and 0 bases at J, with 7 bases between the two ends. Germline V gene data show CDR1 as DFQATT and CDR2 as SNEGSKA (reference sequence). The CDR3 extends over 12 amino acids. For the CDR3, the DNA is TGCAGTGTCAGATATAGCAATCAGCCCCAGCATTTT. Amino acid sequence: CSVRYSNQPQHF.

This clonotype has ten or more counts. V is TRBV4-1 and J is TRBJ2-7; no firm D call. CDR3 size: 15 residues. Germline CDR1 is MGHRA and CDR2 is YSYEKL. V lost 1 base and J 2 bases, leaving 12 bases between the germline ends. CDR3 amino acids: CASSQGMAVTYEQYF. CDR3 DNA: TGCGCCAGCAGCCAAGGGATGGCAGTCACCTACGAGCAGTACTTC.

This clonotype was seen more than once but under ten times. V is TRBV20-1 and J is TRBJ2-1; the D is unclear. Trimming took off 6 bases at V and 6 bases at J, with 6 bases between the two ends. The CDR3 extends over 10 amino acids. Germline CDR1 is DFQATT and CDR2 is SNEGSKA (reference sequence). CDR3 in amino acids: CSASTNEQFF. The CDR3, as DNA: TGCAGTGCCTCCACCAATGAGCAGTTCTTC.

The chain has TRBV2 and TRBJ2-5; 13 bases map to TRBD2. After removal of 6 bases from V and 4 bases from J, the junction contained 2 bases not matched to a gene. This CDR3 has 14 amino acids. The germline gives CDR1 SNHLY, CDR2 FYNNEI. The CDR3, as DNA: TGTGCCAGCAGACTAGCGGGGGGGCCAGAGACCCAGTACTTC. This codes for CASRLAGGPETQYF.

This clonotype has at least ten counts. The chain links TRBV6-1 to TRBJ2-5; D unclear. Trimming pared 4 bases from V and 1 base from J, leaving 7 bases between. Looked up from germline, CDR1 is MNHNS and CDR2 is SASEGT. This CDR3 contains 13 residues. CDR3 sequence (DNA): TGTGCCAGCAGTGTGGTGGCCCAAGAGACCCAGTACTTC. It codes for CASSVVAQETQYF.

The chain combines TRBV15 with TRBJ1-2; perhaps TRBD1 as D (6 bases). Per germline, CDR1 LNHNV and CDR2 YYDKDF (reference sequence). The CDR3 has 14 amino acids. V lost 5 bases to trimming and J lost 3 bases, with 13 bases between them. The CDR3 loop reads CATSGGGQYYGYTF. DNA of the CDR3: TGTGCCACCAGCGGAGGAGGACAGTACTATGGCTACACCTTC.

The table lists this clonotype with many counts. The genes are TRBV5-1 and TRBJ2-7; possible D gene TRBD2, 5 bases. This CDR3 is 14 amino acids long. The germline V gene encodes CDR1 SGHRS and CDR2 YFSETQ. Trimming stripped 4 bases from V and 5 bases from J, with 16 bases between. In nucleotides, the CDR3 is TGCGCCAGCAGCCCCCTCCGGGGAGACGACGAGCAGTACTTC. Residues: CASSPLRGDDEQYF. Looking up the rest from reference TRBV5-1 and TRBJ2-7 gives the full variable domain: KAGVTQTPRYLIKTRGQQVTLSCSPISGHRSVSWYQQTPGQGLQFLFEYFSETQRNKGNFPGRFSGRQFSNSRSEMNVSTLELGDSALYLCASSPLRGDDEQYFGPGTRLTVT.

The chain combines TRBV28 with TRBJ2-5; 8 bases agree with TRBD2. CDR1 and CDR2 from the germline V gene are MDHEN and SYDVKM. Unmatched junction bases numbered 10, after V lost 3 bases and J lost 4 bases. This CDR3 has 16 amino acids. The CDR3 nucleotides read TGTGCCAGCAGTTTCATCGGGGGGGCCGGGATAGAGACCCAGTACTTC. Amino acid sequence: CASSFIGGAGIETQYF.

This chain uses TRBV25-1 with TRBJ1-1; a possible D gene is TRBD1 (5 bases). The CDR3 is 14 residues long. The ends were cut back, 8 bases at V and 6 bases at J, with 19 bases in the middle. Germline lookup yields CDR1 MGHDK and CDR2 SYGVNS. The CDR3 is CASSPVQGEPEAFF. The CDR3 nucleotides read TGTGCCAGCTCACCAGTTCAAGGGGAGCCTGAAGCTTTCTTT.